This T cell receptor (beta chain) came from a study of shared clonotypes between healthy human individuals. The trim removed 4 bases at V and 4 bases at J, leaving 3 bases unmatched. Germline V gives CDR1 SGHNT, CDR2 YENEEA. This CDR3 spans 15 amino acids. Repertoires were generated with immunoSEQ multiplex PCR, while TCRdb's copy carries only in-frame clones and drops some. The table has 450,000 to 500,000 clones, 70% to 85% seen once; the top ten hold about 12%. The material sequenced was PBMCs. This chain uses TRBV11-3 with TRBJ2-1, with TRBD1 matching 11 bases. The TCR sequence derives from a middle-aged woman in good health. Some clones in this sample may be carry-over from other donors' samples. Here the CDR3 DNA reads TGTGCCAGCAGCTCGGGACAGGGGGGTTACAATGAGCAGTTCTTC. Translated: CASSSGQGGYNEQFF.